The 32 T cell receptor beta chains below all came from one sample that was sequenced in a study of blood T cell repertoires in COVID-19. Clones were read by immunoSEQ multiplex PCR, and TCRdb kept only the in-frame ones, dropping some. The data show 350,000 to 450,000 clones, approximately 91% seen once. The sequenced sample was PBMCs or T cells enriched from blood (not recorded which). All receptors derive from a woman aged 18-30 years who had been exposed to COVID-19.

V is TRBV2 and J is TRBJ2-7; 9 bases agree with TRBD2. The V gene end was trimmed by 10 bases and the J gene end by 4 bases; junction bases not matched to a gene: 8. In germline, CDR1 is SNHLY, CDR2 FYNNEI. The CDR3 contains 13 residues. CDR3 region: CAIGLAHSYEQYF. The CDR3, as DNA: TGTGCCATAGGACTAGCGCATTCATACGAGCAGTACTTC.

This clone was detected a few times. V is TRBV6-5 and J is TRBJ1-6; 7 nucleotides align to TRBD1. The trim removed 0 bases at V and 4 bases at J, leaving 3 bases unmatched. This CDR3 has 16 residues. Germline values: CDR1 MNHEY, CDR2 SVGAGI. The CDR3 DNA sequence: TGTGCCAGCAGTTACTCCCGGACAGGTTATAATTCACCCCTCCACTTT. It encodes CASSYSRTGYNSPLHF.

This sequence joins TRBV3-1 (or the pseudogene TRBV3-2) and TRBJ2-2; maybe TRBD1 (5 bases). Per the germline V gene, CDR1 is LGHDT and CDR2 is YNNKEL (reference sequence). This CDR3 contains 15 residues. The germline V and J ends were trimmed by 2 bases and 2 bases, with 9 bases remaining between them. The CDR3: CASSQTRVNTGELFF. The CDR3 DNA follows: TGTGCCAGCAGCCAAACCAGGGTAAACACCGGGGAGCTGTTTTTT.

The V gene is TRBV4-1, the J gene TRBJ1-3; D is possibly TRBD1 (5 bases). The CDR3 is 17 residues long. Per germline, CDR1 MGHRA and CDR2 YSYEKL. Trimming removed 2 bases at V and 0 bases at J, with 14 bases between. The CDR3 is CASSQPRRGSSGNTIYF. The CDR3 DNA reads TGCGCCAGCAGCCAACCCCGACGGGGGAGCTCTGGAAACACCATATATTTT.

CDR3 protein: CASSSGQGRDEQYF. As DNA, the CDR3 is TGTGCCAGTAGTTCGGGACAGGGAAGGGACGAGCAGTACTTC. V and J are TRBV19 and TRBJ2-7; TRBD1 aligns across 9 bases. This CDR3 region has 14 residues. CDR1 is LNHDA and CDR2 is SQIVND in the germline V gene (reference sequence). The V gene end was trimmed by 5 bases and the J gene end by 5 bases; junction bases not matched to a gene: 7.

J is TRBJ1-4 and V is TRBV19; D perhaps matches TRBD1 (6 bases). The CDR3 runs to 16 residues. The V end lost 6 bases, the J end lost 0 bases, and 14 bases lay between the germline ends. Germline CDR1 reads LNHDA; CDR2 reads SQIVND (reference sequence). The CDR3 spells CASRKGTGSTNEKLFF. Here the CDR3 DNA reads TGTGCCAGTAGGAAGGGAACAGGGTCAACTAATGAAAAACTGTTTTTT.

The chain is built from TRBV6-2 or TRBV6-3 and TRBJ2-3; 9 bases map to TRBD2. CDR1 and CDR2 from the germline V gene are MNHEY and SVGEGT. Trimming took 0 bases from V and 4 from J; bases not matched to a gene: 5. The CDR3 sequence is 16 residues long. The CDR3 here is CASSYSAGTSSDTQYF. CDR3 DNA: TGTGCCAGCAGTTACTCCGCCGGGACTAGCTCAGATACGCAGTATTTT.

This clone occurred a few times. CDR3 DNA: TGTGCCAGCAGCCCCAGACAGGGGGACACCGGGGAGCTGTTTTTT. Translation gives CASSPRQGDTGELFF. The J gene is TRBJ2-2, the V gene TRBV27; TRBD1 matches at 9 bases. The CDR3 length is 15 residues. Germline V gives CDR1 MNHEY, CDR2 SMNVEV (reference sequence). V lost 6 bases and J lost 3; bases outside the gene matches: 5.

This sequence joins TRBV7-9 and TRBJ2-1; 11 bases map to TRBD2. The V and J ends lost 5 bases and 3 bases, in that order; junction bases with no gene match: 3. CDR3 size: 15 residues. Germline V gene data show CDR1 as SEHNR and CDR2 as FQNEAQ (reference sequence). The DNA of the CDR3 is TGTGCCAGCAGCCGTAGCGGGGGGGACTACAATGAGCAGTTCTTC. This translates into CASSRSGGDYNEQFF.

The rearrangement links TRBV7-6 to TRBJ1-1, with a possible D match to TRBD1 (6 bases). This CDR3 is built from 16 residues. The V gene lost 1 base and the J gene lost 1 base, with 13 bases spanning the gap. Germline V gives CDR1 SGHVS, CDR2 FNYEAQ. The CDR3 nucleotides read TGTGCCAGCAGCTTAGGTCGAGGACAGACGAACACTGAAGCTTTCTTT. The encoded protein is CASSLGRGQTNTEAFF. The full variable domain, its missing parts supplied by reference TRBV7-6 and TRBJ1-1, is GAGVSQSPRYKVTKRGQDVALRCDPISGHVSLYWYRQALGQGPEFLTYFNYEAQQDKSGLPNDRFSAERPEGSISTLTIQRTEQRDSAMYRCASSLGRGQTNTEAFFGQGTRLTVV.

The J gene is TRBJ1-2, the V gene TRBV4-2; 7 positions agree with TRBD1. Germline V lookup: CDR1 LGHNA, CDR2 YNFKEQ. CDR3 size: 14 residues. J lost 1 base, V lost 3 bases, and 2 bases had no gene match. In DNA form, the CDR3 reads TGTGCCAGCAGCCACCGGGACAGTAACTATGGCTACACCTTC. This encodes CASSHRDSNYGYTF.

The chain is built from TRBV4-3 and TRBJ1-4; D is ambiguous. Between the trimmed V and J ends, which lost 0 bases and 7 bases, there was a span of 15 bases. CDR1 and CDR2 (germline): LGHNA, YSLEER. This CDR3 spans 16 amino acids. This CDR3 reads CASSQDPRAGGEKLFF. CDR3 nucleotide sequence: TGCGCCAGCAGCCAAGATCCTAGGGCAGGAGGTGAAAAACTGTTTTTT.

This rearrangement joins TRBV14 to TRBJ2-1; D unresolved. Germline CDR1 is SGHDN and CDR2 is FVKESK. The CDR3 covers 12 residues. V gave up 4 bases and J gave up 5 bases, with 6 bases separating them. The CDR3 spells CASSLTHNEQFF. The CDR3 DNA reads TGTGCCAGCAGCCTTACTCACAATGAGCAGTTCTTC. The complete variable domain, with remaining parts taken from reference TRBV14 and TRBJ2-1, reads EAGVTQFPSHSVIEKGQTVTLRCDPISGHDNLYWYRRVMGKEIKFLLHFVKESKQDESGMPNNRFLAERTGGTYSTLKVQPAELEDSGVYFCASSLTHNEQFFGPGTRLTVL.

V gene TRBV20-1 combines with J gene TRBJ1-1; a possible D gene is TRBD1 (6 bases). Germline CDR1 is DFQATT and CDR2 is SNEGSKA (reference sequence). The CDR3 consists of 11 residues. V was shortened by 5 bases and J by 8 bases, with 12 bases between the two germline ends. CDR3 sequence reads: CSASAGTEAFF. The CDR3 region has the DNA TGCAGTGCTTCCGCCGGGACAGAAGCTTTCTTT.

V and J are TRBV3-1 (or the pseudogene TRBV3-2) and TRBJ1-6; 7 nucleotides agree with TRBD1. The germline CDR1 and CDR2 sequences are LGHDT and YNNKEL (reference sequence). This CDR3 is 14 amino acids long. Trimming cost V 5 bases and J 9 bases; bases outside gene matches: 7. The CDR3 spells CASSEGTVGSPLHF. CDR3 DNA sequence: TGTGCCAGCAGCGAGGGGACAGTAGGTTCACCCCTCCACTTT.

The gene calls are TRBV28 and TRBJ1-6; D perhaps matches TRBD1 (6 bases). The V gene's germline CDR1 is MDHEN and CDR2 SYDVKM. The CDR3 contains 15 residues. Trimming took 7 bases from V and 6 from J, leaving 16 bases between them. In DNA, the CDR3 is TGTGCCAGCACCTCCTCAGCAGGGGTTAATTCACCCCTCCACTTT. The encoded protein is CASTSSAGVNSPLHF.

This clone appeared a single time. The rearrangement links TRBV13 to TRBJ2-1, with 7 positions matching TRBD2. Germline loops: CDR1 PRHDT, CDR2 FYEKMQ (reference sequence). This CDR3 comprises 15 residues. The junction had 6 bases not matched to a gene; V was cut back by 6 bases and J by 1 base. The CDR3, as DNA: TGTGCCAGCAGTCTCGGCGGGAGATCCTACAATGAGCAGTTCTTC. Its protein is CASSLGGRSYNEQFF. The full variable domain, completed using reference TRBV13 and TRBJ2-1, is AAGVIQSPRHLIKEKRETATLKCYPIPRHDTVYWYQQGPGQDPQFLISFYEKMQSDKGSIPDRFSAQQFSDYHSELNMSSLELGDSALYFCASSLGGRSYNEQFFGPGTRLTVL.

In this sample, this clone turned up once. The rearrangement joins TRBV7-9 to TRBJ2-7; 11 bases agree with TRBD1. This CDR3 region has 18 residues. The trim removed 5 bases at V and 4 bases at J, leaving 16 bases unmatched. Germline V gene data show CDR1 as SEHNR and CDR2 as FQNEAQ (reference sequence). The CDR3 here is CASSPRSGGQGVLYEQYF. The CDR3 region has the DNA TGTGCCAGCAGCCCACGTTCGGGGGGACAGGGGGTACTTTACGAGCAGTACTTC.

This chain links TRBV30 with TRBJ2-7; D remains ambiguous. The CDR3 length is 12 residues. Germline assignment: CDR1 GTSNPN and CDR2 SVGIG (reference sequence). V was shortened by 4 bases and J by 0 bases, with 7 bases between the two germline ends. CDR3 protein: CAWKYSSYEQYF. The CDR3, as DNA: TGTGCCTGGAAATACAGCTCCTACGAGCAGTACTTC.

The J gene is TRBJ2-7, the V gene TRBV30; D call uncertain. With 3 bases removed from V and 0 bases from J, the gap between germline ends came to 6 bases. The CDR3 contains 12 residues. Germline V gene lookup returns CDR1 GTSNPN and CDR2 SVGIG (reference sequence). As DNA, the CDR3 is TGTGCCTGGAGAGCGAGCTCCTACGAGCAGTACTTC. Its translation is CAWRASSYEQYF.

The chain links TRBV4-1 to TRBJ1-4; D gene unclear. CDR1 MGHRA and CDR2 YSYEKL come from the germline V gene. This CDR3 is 16 amino acids long. Deletions cut 0 bases from V and 8 bases from J, with 16 bases between. CDR3 in DNA: TGCGCCAGCAGCCAAGATCCAGGAGTCGGGGTGGAAAAACTGTTTTTT. This encodes CASSQDPGVGVEKLFF.

The chain carries TRBV4-2 and TRBJ2-3; tentatively, D is TRBD2 (5 bases). Germline V gene sequence: CDR1 LGHNA, CDR2 YNFKEQ. The CDR3 is made up of 17 amino acids. V was shortened by 0 bases and J by 2 bases, with 15 bases between the two germline ends. The chain's CDR3 is CASSQDNTGSPTDTQYF. The DNA of the CDR3 is TGTGCCAGCAGCCAAGACAATACGGGGTCACCCACAGATACGCAGTATTTT.

The chain has TRBV24-1 and TRBJ2-7; 14 nucleotides line up with TRBD2. The CDR3 totals 16 residues. Germline-derived CDR1 and CDR2 are KGHDR and SFDVKD. J was trimmed by 2 bases and V by 4 bases; bases with no gene match: 3. Here the CDR3 DNA reads TGTGCCACCAGTGACACGACTAGCGGGAGGGCCTACGAGCAGTACTTC. Translated: CATSDTTSGRAYEQYF.

This CDR3 is CASSADRAYEQYF. The DNA for the CDR3 is TGTGCCAGCAGCGCCGACAGGGCCTACGAGCAGTACTTC. J is TRBJ2-7 and V is TRBV13; TRBD1 aligns across 7 bases. V trimming: 5 bases; J trimming: 2 bases; junction bases outside the gene matches: 3. Germline V CDR1 and CDR2: PRHDT, FYEKMQ (reference sequence). The CDR3 loop spans 13 amino acids.

Many counts were recorded for this clone. V gene TRBV19 combines with J gene TRBJ1-1; D might be TRBD1 (5 bases). V gave up 5 bases and J gave up 1 base, with 17 bases separating them. Germline CDR1 is LNHDA and CDR2 is SQIVND (reference sequence). The CDR3 is 16 amino acids. The CDR3 here is CASSFPGGMGNTEAFF. The CDR3 coding sequence is TGTGCCAGTAGTTTCCCCGGGGGGATGGGGAACACTGAAGCTTTCTTT.

The V call is TRBV5-1, the J call TRBJ1-1; D is possibly TRBD1 (6 bases). Germline-derived CDR1 and CDR2 are SGHRS and YFSETQ. The CDR3 runs 16 residues. V lost 0 bases, J lost 1 base, and 13 bases lay in between. The CDR3 nucleotides read TGCGCCAGCAGCTTGGTGGTCGGGACATCGAACACTGAAGCTTTCTTT. Its protein product is CASSLVVGTSNTEAFF. Complete variable domain (other parts from reference TRBV5-1 and TRBJ1-1): KAGVTQTPRYLIKTRGQQVTLSCSPISGHRSVSWYQQTPGQGLQFLFEYFSETQRNKGNFPGRFSGRQFSNSRSEMNVSTLELGDSALYLCASSLVVGTSNTEAFFGQGTRLTVV.

This clone was counted once. The chain is built from TRBV2 and TRBJ2-2; D perhaps matches TRBD2 (5 bases). This CDR3 contains 13 residues. V was trimmed by 4 bases and J by 6 bases, leaving 9 bases between them. Germline CDR1 is SNHLY and CDR2 is FYNNEI. The CDR3 sequence is CASSGSGSGELFF. CDR3 bases: TGTGCCAGCAGTGGGTCGGGGTCCGGGGAGCTGTTTTTT.

The rearrangement links TRBV6-5 to TRBJ2-2; TRBD2 is a possible D gene (5 bases). Germline V gene data show CDR1 as MNHEY and CDR2 as SVGAGI. Trimming stripped 6 bases from V and 1 base from J, with 9 bases between. The length of the CDR3 is 14 residues. The CDR3 DNA reads as TGTGCCAGCAGAATACGGGGGAACACCGGGGAGCTGTTTTTT. This encodes CASRIRGNTGELFF.

The chain links TRBV7-8 to TRBJ2-1, with 8 bases fitting TRBD1. Germline values: CDR1 SGHVS, CDR2 FQNEAQ. With V trimmed by 4 bases and J by 7 bases, 9 bases remained unmatched. The CDR3 is made up of 15 amino acids. CDR3 nucleotides: TGTGCCAGCAGCTCGAACCGGGACAGGCCGAATGAGCAGTTCTTC. Translation gives CASSSNRDRPNEQFF. The full variable domain, its missing parts supplied by reference TRBV7-8 and TRBJ2-1, is GAGVSQSPRYKVAKRGQDVALRCDPISGHVSLFWYQQALGQGPEFLTYFQNEAQLDKSGLPSDRFFAERPEGSVSTLKIQRTQQEDSAVYLCASSSNRDRPNEQFFGPGTRLTVL.

The rearrangement links TRBV4-3 to TRBJ2-3; TRBD2 agrees at 11 bases. CDR3 size: 15 residues. The germline V gene has CDR1 LGHNA and CDR2 YSLEER. Germline trimming cut 2 bases from V and 3 bases from J; bases unmatched to any gene: 1. The CDR3 is CASSQTSGGTDTQYF. CDR3 DNA sequence: TGCGCCAGCAGCCAAACTAGCGGGGGTACAGATACGCAGTATTTT.

V usage is TRBV5-1 and J usage is TRBJ2-6, with 11 bases identical to TRBD1. In germline, CDR1 is SGHRS, CDR2 YFSETQ. V shed 4 bases and J 0 bases; nucleotides not matched to a gene: 3. This CDR3 comprises 17 residues. CDR3 coding DNA: TGCGCCAGCAGCCGGGACAGGGGGACCTCTGGGGCCAACGTCCTGACTTTC. It translates to CASSRDRGTSGANVLTF.

The sample holds one count of this clone. The chain carries TRBV9 and TRBJ2-5; D is undetermined. Germline CDR1 is SGDLS and CDR2 is YYNGEE. The V end lost 3 bases, the J end lost 5 bases, and 14 bases lay between the germline ends. The CDR3 runs to 14 residues. CDR3 nucleotide sequence: TGTGCCAGCAGCGGGAAGAGGTTTTCGGAGACCCAGTACTTC. It translates to CASSGKRFSETQYF.